This entry features one T cell receptor (beta chain) sequence. No antigen is known for it. Germline V gene sequence: CDR1 MNHEY, CDR2 SVGAGI. CDR3 length: 15 amino acids. V shed 7 bases and J shed 2 bases, with 15 bases lying between them. This entry belongs to a study of cytomegalovirus exposure and HLA in healthy donors. Overall study findings and caveats: The classifier reportedly diagnosed cytomegalovirus status with high specificity and sensitivity. First-cohort TCR clusters were later found to tend to co-occur in the 120 or so validation repertoires. In vitro work confirmed that a few CMV-associated chains recognize CMV antigens.

An approximately 130-subject validation cohort, separate from the 666-subject first cohort, supplied the donors. Assay used: immunoSEQ multiplex PCR; TCRdb lists only in-frame clones, some missing. Among about 160,000 clones listed, less than 90% were seen once. The chain recombines TRBV6-5 with TRBJ2-1; weak D call: TRBD2 (7 bases). This receptor was obtained from a woman aged 25 to 39 in good health and CMV-seronegative. The sequenced sample consisted of PBMCs. The CDR3 DNA reads as TGTGCCAGCAAGAAGGGCGGGGGCGCCTACAATGAGCAGTTCTTC. Translation: CASKKGGGAYNEQFF.